The 8 T cell receptor beta chains below were found in one sample sequenced in a study of a mutant IDH1 vaccine in newly diagnosed glioma. Time point specified: week 5, during vaccination. Vaccinated patients received 300 ug of mutant IDH1 20-mer peptide per dose, with topical imiquimod. For these TCRs, the target antigens are not known. The protocol was immunoSEQ multiplex PCR, while the TCRdb copy is restricted to in-frame clones and leaves out a portion. The table includes 45,000 to 60,000 clones, around 80% detected once. Sample: PBMCs, taken from a glioma patient whose treatment included an IDH1 peptide vaccine. The receptors derive from a man in his fifties or sixties with glioma.

The chain uses TRBV11-2 and TRBJ2-5, with D unclear. The CDR3 is made up of 14 amino acids. Germline V CDR1 and CDR2: SGHAT, FQNNGV. Deletions cut 0 bases from V and 2 bases from J, with 7 bases between. The CDR3 region has the DNA TGTGCCAGCAGCTTAGACCTACTTCAAGAGACCCAGTACTTC. This encodes CASSLDLLQETQYF.

The rearrangement links TRBV5-1 to TRBJ1-2; a possible D gene is TRBD1 (5 bases). This CDR3 has 15 amino acids. Germline V CDR1 and CDR2: SGHRS, YFSETQ. Trimming left V 4 bases short and J 3 bases short, with 16 bases between. The CDR3 DNA sequence: TGCGCCAGCAGCCGGGGGGACTGGGAGGACTATGGCTACACCTTC. Its translation is CASSRGDWEDYGYTF.

This chain joins TRBV30 and TRBJ1-4; perhaps TRBD1 as D (5 bases). This CDR3 contains 13 residues. Germline CDR1 reads GTSNPN; CDR2 reads SVGIG (reference sequence). V lost 8 bases and J 12 bases, leaving 22 bases between the germline ends. CDR3 bases: TGTGCCAGCAACCCGGGCCCGGGGCAGCAACTGTTTTTT. This codes for CASNPGPGQQLFF.

V usage is TRBV6-5 and J usage is TRBJ1-5, with 7 nucleotides matching TRBD1. This CDR3 is built from 13 residues. The junction had 1 base not matched to a gene; V was cut back by 5 bases and J by 3 bases. Germline-derived CDR1 and CDR2 are MNHEY and SVGAGI. CDR3 region: CASSTGVNQPQHF. The CDR3, as DNA: TGTGCCAGCAGTACAGGGGTCAATCAGCCCCAGCATTTT.

This clone occurred once. The genes are TRBV5-6 and TRBJ2-5; D gene uncertain. CDR1 is SGHDT, CDR2 YYEEEE, per germline. With 0 bases removed from V and 3 bases from J, the gap between germline ends came to 12 bases. This CDR3 is built from 15 residues. CDR3 sequence reads: CASSLAGLTEETQYF. As DNA, the CDR3 is TGTGCCAGCAGCTTGGCCGGATTGACGGAAGAGACCCAGTACTTC.

The V gene is TRBV6-1, the J gene TRBJ2-1; D is undetermined. The CDR3 has 11 amino acids. CDR1 and CDR2 (germline): MNHNS, SASEGT. The V end was cut by 5 bases, the J end by 7 bases, with 6 bases between. For the CDR3, the DNA is TGTGCCAGCAGTTGGGGAAATGAGCAGTTCTTC. This sequence encodes CASSWGNEQFF.

This clone was recorded only once. The chain links TRBV6-5 to TRBJ1-4; the D gene is possibly TRBD1 (5 bases). This CDR3 contains 15 residues. Trimming removed 7 bases from V and 8 bases from J, with 20 bases in between. The germline V gene encodes CDR1 MNHEY and CDR2 SVGAGI. The CDR3, as DNA: TGTGCCAGCAAACGTGAGGGGCTGGCTAGAGAAAAACTGTTTTTT. Its protein product is CASKREGLAREKLFF.

The genes are TRBV6-1 and TRBJ2-1; D not resolved. Germline lookup yields CDR1 MNHNS and CDR2 SASEGT. There are 13 residues in the CDR3. Trimming pared 1 base from V and 7 bases from J, leaving 8 bases between. CDR3 DNA: TGTGCCAGCAGTGAAGTTGATGCGAATGAGCAGTTCTTC. This translates into CASSEVDANEQFF.